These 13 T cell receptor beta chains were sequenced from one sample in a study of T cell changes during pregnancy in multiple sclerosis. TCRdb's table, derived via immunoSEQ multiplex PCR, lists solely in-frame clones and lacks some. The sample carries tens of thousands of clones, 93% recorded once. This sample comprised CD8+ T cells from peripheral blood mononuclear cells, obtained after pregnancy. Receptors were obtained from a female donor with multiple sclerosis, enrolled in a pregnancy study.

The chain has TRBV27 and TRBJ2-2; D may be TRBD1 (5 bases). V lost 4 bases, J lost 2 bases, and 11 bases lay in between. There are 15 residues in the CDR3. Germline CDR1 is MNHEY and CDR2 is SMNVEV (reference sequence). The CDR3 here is CASSWQGYNTGELFF. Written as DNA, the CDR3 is TGTGCCAGCAGTTGGCAGGGTTACAACACCGGGGAGCTGTTTTTT.

The CDR3 reads CASSLSPSSGSPHNEQFF. The CDR3 DNA is TGTGCCAGCAGCTTATCCCCCAGTAGCGGGAGCCCCCACAATGAGCAGTTCTTC. The genes are TRBV7-3 and TRBJ2-1; 9 nucleotides agree with TRBD2. This CDR3 contains 18 residues. Germline V gene lookup returns CDR1 SGHTA and CDR2 FQGTGA. The V segment lost 2 bases and the J segment 5 bases; nucleotides outside the gene matches: 13.

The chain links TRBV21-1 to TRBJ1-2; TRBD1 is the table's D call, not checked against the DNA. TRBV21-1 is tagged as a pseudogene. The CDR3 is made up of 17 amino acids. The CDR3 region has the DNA TGTGCCAGCAGCAAAGAACGAGTGACAGGCGCACTCCATGGCTACACCTTC. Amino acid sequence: CASSKERVTGALHGYTF.

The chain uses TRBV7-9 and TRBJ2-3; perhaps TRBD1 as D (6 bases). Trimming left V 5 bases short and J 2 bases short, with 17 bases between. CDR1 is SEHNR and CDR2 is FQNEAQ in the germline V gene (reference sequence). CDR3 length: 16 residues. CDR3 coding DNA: TGTGCCAGCAGCCCTAGCCAAGGGGGATCCACAGATACGCAGTATTTT. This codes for CASSPSQGGSTDTQYF.

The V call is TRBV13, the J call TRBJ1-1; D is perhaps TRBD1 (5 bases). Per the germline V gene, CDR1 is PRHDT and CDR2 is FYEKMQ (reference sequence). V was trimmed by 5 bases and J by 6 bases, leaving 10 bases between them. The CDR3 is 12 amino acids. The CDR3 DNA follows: TGTGCCAGCAGCCCGTCGGGGGCTGAAGCTTTCTTT. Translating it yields CASSPSGAEAFF.

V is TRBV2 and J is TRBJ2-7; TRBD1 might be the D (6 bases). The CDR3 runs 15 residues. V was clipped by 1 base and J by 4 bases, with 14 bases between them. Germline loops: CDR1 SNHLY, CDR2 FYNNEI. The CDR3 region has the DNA TGTGCCAGCAGTGAAGTTGGGGGCGCGAGTTACGAGCAGTACTTC. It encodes CASSEVGGASYEQYF.

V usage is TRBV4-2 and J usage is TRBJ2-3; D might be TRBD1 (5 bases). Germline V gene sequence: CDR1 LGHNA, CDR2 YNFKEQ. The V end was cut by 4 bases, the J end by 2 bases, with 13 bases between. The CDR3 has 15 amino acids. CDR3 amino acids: CASSPTDSNTDTQYF. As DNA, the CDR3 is TGTGCCAGCAGCCCTACCGACAGTAACACAGATACGCAGTATTTT.

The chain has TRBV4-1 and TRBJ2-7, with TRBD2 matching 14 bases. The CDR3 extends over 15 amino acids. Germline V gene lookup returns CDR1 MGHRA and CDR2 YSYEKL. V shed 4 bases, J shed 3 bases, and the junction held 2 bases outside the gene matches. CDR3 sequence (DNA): TGCGCCAGCAGCCTGGGGACTAGCGGGGGCTACGAGCAGTACTTC. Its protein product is CASSLGTSGGYEQYF.

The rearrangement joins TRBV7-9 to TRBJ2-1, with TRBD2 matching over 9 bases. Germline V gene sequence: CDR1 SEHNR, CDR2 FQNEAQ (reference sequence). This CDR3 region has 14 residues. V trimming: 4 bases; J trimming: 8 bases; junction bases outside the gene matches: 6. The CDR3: CASSSSGRWHEQFF. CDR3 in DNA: TGTGCCAGCAGCTCCAGCGGGAGGTGGCATGAGCAGTTCTTC. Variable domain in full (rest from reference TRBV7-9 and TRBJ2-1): DTGVSQNPRHKITKRGQNVTFRCDPISEHNRLYWYRQTLGQGPEFLTYFQNEAQLEKSRLLSDRFSAERPKGSFSTLEIQRTEQGDSAMYLCASSSSGRWHEQFFGPGTRLTVL.

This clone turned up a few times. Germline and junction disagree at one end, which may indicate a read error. CDR3 DNA sequence: TGTGCCAGCAGTGACGACAGCTATTATTCACCCCTCCACTTT. Amino acid sequence: CASSDDSYYSPLHF. The rearrangement uses TRBV2 and TRBJ1-6; D perhaps matches TRBD1 (5 bases). The germline CDR1 and CDR2 sequences are SNHLY and FYNNEI. CDR3 size: 14 residues.

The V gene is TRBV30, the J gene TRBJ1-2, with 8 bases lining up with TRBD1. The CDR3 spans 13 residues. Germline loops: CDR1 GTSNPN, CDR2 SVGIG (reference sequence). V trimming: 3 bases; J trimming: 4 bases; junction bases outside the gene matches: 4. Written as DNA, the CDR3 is TGTGCCTGGAGGAGAGGACAGGGCTATGGCTACACCTTC. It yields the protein CAWRRGQGYGYTF.

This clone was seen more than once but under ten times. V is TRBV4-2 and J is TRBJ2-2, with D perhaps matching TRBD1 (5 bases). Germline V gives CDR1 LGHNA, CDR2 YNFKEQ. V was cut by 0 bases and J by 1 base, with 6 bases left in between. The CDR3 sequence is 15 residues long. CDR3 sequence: CASSQDGQNTGELFF. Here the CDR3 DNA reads TGTGCCAGCAGCCAAGACGGACAGAACACCGGGGAGCTGTTTTTT.

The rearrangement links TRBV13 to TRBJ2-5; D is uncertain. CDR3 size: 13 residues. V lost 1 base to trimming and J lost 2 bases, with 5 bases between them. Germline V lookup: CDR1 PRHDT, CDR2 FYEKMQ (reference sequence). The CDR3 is CASSLDLQETQYF. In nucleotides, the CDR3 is TGTGCCAGCAGCTTAGACTTACAAGAGACCCAGTACTTC.